This T cell receptor (beta chain) was recorded in a study of blood T cell repertoires in COVID-19. On the study more broadly: The analysed material was cDNA or gDNA that came from T cells, B-cell-depleted T cells, or PBMCs.

Residents of approximately 25 US areas, aged roughly 18 to 90 years, made up the participants. The table lists this clone with a count of one. Some clones are missing from TCRdb's copy, which holds only in-frame ones; the method was immunoSEQ multiplex PCR. Of 180,000 or so clones in the sample, approximately 80% were seen once. Sample: PBMCs or T cells enriched from blood (not recorded which). This clonotype was sampled from a man aged 55 to 70 who had been exposed to COVID-19.

The CDR3: CASSQVWAGELFF. CDR3 bases: TGTGCCAGCAGCCAAGTCTGGGCAGGGGAGCTGTTTTTT. The chain recombines TRBV14 with TRBJ2-2; no definite D call. With 1 base removed from V and 8 bases from J, the gap between germline ends came to 8 bases. Per the germline V gene, CDR1 is SGHDN and CDR2 is FVKESK. This CDR3 is built from 13 residues.